The 19 T cell receptor beta chains listed next were all sequenced from one sample in a study of regulatory T cells in long-lasting Graves disease. CDR3-region Arm-PCR and iRepertoire HTBI primers produced the TCR beta libraries. TCRdb re-called the multiplex PCR reads with MiXCR, one entry per CDR3 protein. The sample has about 310,000 distinct CDR3 sequences, roughly a fifth seen once. The time point: persistent/refractory GD, antithyroid drugs over 5 years with positive TRAb. RNA from PBMCs was the source of the TCR library. Sequencing used peripheral blood mononuclear cells (PBMCs), obtained when the disease was refractory, from a patient treated with antithyroid drugs. The receptors stem from a female donor with Graves disease.

Remarks on this clonotype: Compared with germline, one end of the junction differs, possibly owing to a read error. CDR3 nucleotide sequence: TGCAGTGCTACTTCACTAGCGGGAAACTACGGGCAGTACTTC. As protein: CSATSLAGNYGQYF. V is TRBV20-1 and J is TRBJ2-7, with 10 bases matching TRBD2. This CDR3 comprises 14 residues. Germline V gene sequence: CDR1 DFQATT, CDR2 SNEGSKA (reference sequence).

The chain has TRBV6-1 and TRBJ1-5; a possible D gene is TRBD1 (5 bases). Germline V gives CDR1 MNHNS, CDR2 SASEGT. The CDR3 spans 12 residues. Trimming left V 6 bases short and J 9 bases short, with 12 bases between. CDR3 DNA: TGTGCCAGCAGGGGGACGGGAGGGCCCCAGCATTTT. This translates into CASRGTGGPQHF.

This clonotype was observed a few times. The genes are TRBV28 and TRBJ2-5; D is ambiguous. CDR1 is MDHEN and CDR2 is SYDVKM in the germline V gene. CDR3 length: 13 amino acids. Trimming pared 1 base from V and 1 base from J, leaving 4 bases between. CDR3 DNA: TGTGCCAGCAGTTTATATAGCCAAGAGACCCAGTACTTC. Its protein product is CASSLYSQETQYF.

This clonotype has just a few counts. This rearrangement joins TRBV6-9 to TRBJ2-2, with TRBD1 identical over 8 bases. This CDR3 contains 15 residues. The germline gives CDR1 MNHGY, CDR2 SVAAGI. The trim removed 3 bases at V and 7 bases at J, leaving 7 bases unmatched. For the CDR3, the DNA is TGTGCCAGCAGTTACTCCAGGGGGCATAACGGGGAGCTGTTTTTT. This sequence encodes CASSYSRGHNGELFF.

Note on this clonotype: A much bigger clone sits one base away, suggesting this may be a read error. The chain has TRBV2 and TRBJ1-4; the match to TRBD1 covers 9 bases. CDR3 length: 15 amino acids. Germline-derived CDR1 and CDR2 are SNHLY and FYNNEI. CDR3 in amino acids: CASSRGQGKLEKLSF. DNA of the CDR3: TGTGCCAGCAGTCGGGGACAGGGCAAGCTGGAAAAACTGTCTTTT.

This clonotype has only a few counts. The chain carries TRBV9 and TRBJ2-2, with D possibly TRBD2 on 5 matching bases. The V gene's germline CDR1 is SGDLS and CDR2 YYNGEE. The CDR3 spans 16 residues. V lost 0 bases, J lost 0 bases, and 9 bases lay in between. DNA of the CDR3: TGTGCCAGCAGCGTAGGGATCGGGGCGAACACCGGGGAGCTGTTTTTT. The encoded protein is CASSVGIGANTGELFF.

This chain joins TRBV7-2 and TRBJ2-5, with 8 bases aligning to TRBD2. V lost 5 bases to trimming and J lost 4 bases; unmatched junction nucleotides: 6. Germline V gene sequence: CDR1 SGHTA, CDR2 FQGNSA. CDR3 length equals 14 residues. Written as DNA, the CDR3 is TGTGCCAGCAGCCCCCCCGGGAGGGGAGAGACCCAGTACTTC. Its protein is CASSPPGRGETQYF.

This clonotype has a handful of counts. This may be a read error: a much more frequent sequence differs by one nucleotide. This chain joins TRBV6-5 and TRBJ1-4; no clear D. V lost 2 bases and J 12 bases, leaving 16 bases between the germline ends. The CDR3 contains 14 residues. Germline V CDR1 and CDR2: MNHEY, SVGAGI. The CDR3 is CASSYLTKREELFF. CDR3 bases: TGTGCCAGCAGTTACCTGACTAAACGAGAAGAACTGTTTTTT.

This clonotype turned up a few times. V is TRBV6-1 and J is TRBJ2-5, with D tentatively TRBD2 (5 bases). Germline CDR1 and CDR2: MNHNS and SASEGT. V shed 6 bases and J shed 9 bases, with 17 bases lying between them. The CDR3 sequence is 13 residues long. CDR3 nucleotides: TGTGCCAGCAGCCCTAGTGGAATAGCGCCCCAGTACTTC. Translating gives CASSPSGIAPQYF.

This clonotype was recorded at least ten times. V is TRBV12-3 or TRBV12-4 and J is TRBJ1-5, with D unresolved. The CDR3 length is 13 residues. V was cut by 3 bases and J by 7 bases, with 10 bases left in between. The CDR3 DNA is TGTGCCAGCAGTTTCAAGTTGGACCAGCCCCAGCATTTT. Its protein is CASSFKLDQPQHF.

The V call is TRBV20-1, the J call TRBJ1-1, with D unclear. Germline CDR1 and CDR2: DFQATT and SNEGSKA (reference sequence). The CDR3 runs 13 residues. V was trimmed by 3 bases and J by 1 base, leaving 9 bases between them. The chain's CDR3 is CSARISENTEAFF. CDR3 bases: TGCAGTGCTAGGATTTCGGAGAACACTGAAGCTTTCTTT.

Ten or more counts support this clonotype. This chain uses TRBV28 with TRBJ2-7; D unresolved. The germline V gene has CDR1 MDHEN and CDR2 SYDVKM. This CDR3 region has 14 residues. Trimming pared 2 bases from V and 1 base from J, leaving 9 bases between. The CDR3: CASSLRLPSYEQYF. CDR3 in DNA: TGTGCCAGCAGTTTAAGGCTACCATCCTACGAGCAGTACTTC.

The chain couples TRBV15 to TRBJ2-6; 7 nucleotides line up with TRBD1. Germline CDR1 LNHNV, CDR2 YYDKDF (reference sequence). J lost 2 bases, V lost 3 bases, and 10 bases had no gene match. The CDR3 contains 18 residues. CDR3 sequence (DNA): TGTGCCACCAGCAGCCCAGACAGGGCGGACCCTGGGGCCAACGTCCTGACTTTC. It codes for CATSSPDRADPGANVLTF.

This clonotype has more than one count but fewer than ten. The chain carries TRBV7-9 and TRBJ1-6; 7 nucleotides line up with TRBD1. In germline, CDR1 is SEHNR, CDR2 FQNEAQ (reference sequence). This CDR3 spans 12 amino acids. V shed 10 bases and J 7 bases; nucleotides not matched to a gene: 4. The CDR3 spells CAKDRTNSPLHF. As DNA, the CDR3 is TGTGCCAAGGACAGGACCAATTCACCCCTCCACTTT. The entire variable domain, with the rest obtained from reference TRBV7-9 and TRBJ1-6, is as follows: DTGVSQNPRHKITKRGQNVTFRCDPISEHNRLYWYRQTLGQGPEFLTYFQNEAQLEKSRLLSDRFSAERPKGSFSTLEIQRTEQGDSAMYLCAKDRTNSPLHFGNGTRLTVT.

This clonotype was picked up many times. The rearrangement joins TRBV28 to TRBJ2-7; 8 positions agree with TRBD1. The CDR3 has 14 amino acids. The V gene end was trimmed by 10 bases and the J gene end by 0 bases; junction bases not matched to a gene: 8. The germline CDR1 and CDR2 sequences are MDHEN and SYDVKM. The CDR3 loop reads CAILSGTGSYEQYF. Here the CDR3 DNA reads TGTGCCATCCTTTCCGGGACAGGCTCCTACGAGCAGTACTTC.

The chain uses TRBV20-1 and TRBJ2-7; 10 nucleotides agree with TRBD2. V gave up 1 base and J gave up 5 bases; unmatched junction bases: 5. Per the germline V gene, CDR1 is DFQATT and CDR2 is SNEGSKA (reference sequence). The CDR3 has 14 amino acids. As DNA, the CDR3 is TGCAGTGCTAGAGTTGCCGGGACTAGCGACGAGCAGTACTTC. It encodes CSARVAGTSDEQYF.

The chain couples TRBV6-1 to TRBJ2-2; D might be TRBD1 (5 bases). V was cut by 8 bases and J by 3 bases, with 16 bases left in between. Germline lookup yields CDR1 MNHNS and CDR2 SASEGT. CDR3 length: 15 amino acids. This chain's CDR3 is CASSWGPLDTGELFF. In DNA, the CDR3 is TGTGCCAGCTCCTGGGGCCCCCTTGACACCGGGGAGCTGTTTTTT.

Concerning this clonotype: An end of the junction does not agree with germline; a read error may underlie this. V gene TRBV11-2 combines with J gene TRBJ2-2; no clear D gene. Per the germline V gene, CDR1 is SGHAT and CDR2 is FQNNGV. This CDR3 region has 14 residues. CDR3 sequence reads: CASSGRTKTGELFF. As DNA, the CDR3 is TGTGCCAGCAGCGGTCGGACGAAAACCGGGGAGCTGTTTTTT.

The rearrangement links TRBV4-1 to TRBJ1-2; D is unresolved. Germline V gene lookup returns CDR1 MGHRA and CDR2 YSYEKL. The V and J ends lost 4 bases and 2 bases respectively, with 11 bases between them. The CDR3 is 14 amino acids. The CDR3 loop is CASSRYTENYGYTF. CDR3 bases: TGCGCCAGCAGCCGATATACGGAAAACTATGGCTACACCTTC.